The 24 T cell receptor beta chains listed next were all sequenced from one sample in a study of CD8 T cell repertoires and HIV-1 epitope variants. Repertoires were generated with immunoSEQ multiplex PCR, while TCRdb's copy carries only in-frame clones and drops some. The top ten hold under 30% of the sample, which has roughly 100,000 clones, 60% to 80% seen once. The sample was uncultured baseline CD8+ T cells from peripheral blood mononuclear cells (PBMCs). These receptors were obtained from a male donor with HIV.

The CDR3 region is CASSPQSGQPYNEQFF. CDR3 nucleotides: TGTGCCAGCAGCCCCCAGTCGGGACAGCCGTACAATGAGCAGTTCTTC. The chain joins TRBV7-3 to TRBJ2-1; 7 positions match TRBD1. The germline V gene has CDR1 SGHTA and CDR2 FQGTGA. The CDR3 has 16 residues. V lost 5 bases, J lost 4 bases, and 11 bases stayed unmatched.

Here the CDR3 DNA reads TGTGCCAGCAGCCTACGGACAGTGGGGGCCGAGACCCAGTACTTC. This gives the protein CASSLRTVGAETQYF. This chain joins TRBV5-4 and TRBJ2-5; a possible D gene is TRBD1 (6 bases). V lost 4 bases to trimming and J lost 5 bases, with 18 bases between them. CDR1 and CDR2 from the germline V gene are SGHNT and YYREEE (reference sequence). The CDR3 consists of 15 residues.

The chain recombines TRBV19 with TRBJ1-4; 8 bases line up with TRBD1. Germline V gives CDR1 LNHDA, CDR2 SQIVND (reference sequence). The V and J ends lost 5 bases and 0 bases, in that order; junction bases with no gene match: 5. CDR3 length equals 16 residues. The CDR3 spells CASSPQQGATNEKLFF. The CDR3, as DNA: TGTGCCAGTAGTCCGCAACAGGGGGCAACTAATGAAAAACTGTTTTTT.

V usage is TRBV5-1 and J usage is TRBJ2-7, with 7 bases fitting TRBD1. Germline V gives CDR1 SGHRS, CDR2 YFSETQ. The CDR3 is 15 amino acids. The junction had 9 bases not matched to a gene; V was cut back by 4 bases and J by 2 bases. The CDR3 reads CASSEGTAGAYEQYF. In DNA form, the CDR3 reads TGCGCCAGCAGCGAAGGGACAGCCGGGGCCTACGAGCAGTACTTC.

The table lists this clone with a count of one. The J gene is TRBJ1-2, the V gene TRBV5-6; the match to TRBD1 covers 8 bases. This CDR3 has 14 residues. Germline CDR1 SGHDT, CDR2 YYEEEE. V lost 5 bases and J lost 5; bases outside the gene matches: 8. The CDR3 loop is CASSSDRGRYGYTF. The CDR3 DNA reads as TGTGCCAGCAGTAGTGACAGGGGAAGGTATGGCTACACCTTC.

This chain links TRBV7-6 with TRBJ2-2, with 8 bases aligning to TRBD1. Germline V gene lookup returns CDR1 SGHVS and CDR2 FNYEAQ. Losses at the gene ends were 1 base for V and 4 bases for J; bases not matched to a gene: 2. The CDR3 is 15 amino acids. The CDR3 DNA follows: TGTGCCAGCAGCTTAGTACAGGGGGGCACCGGGGAGCTGTTTTTT. This encodes CASSLVQGGTGELFF.

The CDR3 loop is CASSTASRGGTGELFF. CDR3 DNA: TGTGCCAGTAGTACAGCATCCAGGGGAGGCACCGGGGAGCTGTTTTTT. The rearrangement joins TRBV19 to TRBJ2-2, with D perhaps assigned TRBD1 or TRBD2 (6 bases each). V lost 4 bases, J lost 4 bases, and 16 bases lay in between. The CDR3 is 16 residues long. Germline V lookup: CDR1 LNHDA, CDR2 SQIVND (reference sequence). The full variable domain, in which reference TRBV19 and TRBJ2-2 provide the parts outside the CDR3, is DGGITQSPKYLFRKEGQNVTLSCEQNLNHDAMYWYRQDPGQGLRLIYYSQIVNDFQKGDIAEGYSVSREKKESFPLTVTSAQKNPTAFYLCASSTASRGGTGELFFGEGSRLTVL.

This sequence joins TRBV7-9 and TRBJ2-7; D not certain. Trimming left V 0 bases short and J 2 bases short, with 17 bases between. The length of the CDR3 is 17 residues. Germline loops: CDR1 SEHNR, CDR2 FQNEAQ (reference sequence). The CDR3 DNA is TGTGCCAGCAGCTTAGCCTTAGCAGGCCGAACCGCCTACGAGCAGTACTTC. Translating gives CASSLALAGRTAYEQYF. Together with reference TRBV7-9 and TRBJ2-7, the CDR3 gives the full variable domain: DTGVSQNPRHKITKRGQNVTFRCDPISEHNRLYWYRQTLGQGPEFLTYFQNEAQLEKSRLLSDRFSAERPKGSFSTLEIQRTEQGDSAMYLCASSLALAGRTAYEQYFGPGTRLTVT.

This chain uses TRBV19 with TRBJ2-7; 12 nucleotides line up with TRBD1. The length of the CDR3 is 15 residues. J gave up 4 bases and V 6 bases, and 7 bases lay outside the gene matches. Germline CDR1 LNHDA, CDR2 SQIVND (reference sequence). This CDR3 is CASRGGTGGIYEQYF. CDR3 bases: TGTGCCAGTAGAGGAGGGACAGGGGGCATTTACGAGCAGTACTTC.

CDR3 in amino acids: CASSTGRSSYEQYF. The CDR3 nucleotides are TGTGCCAGCAGTACAGGCAGGAGCTCCTACGAGCAGTACTTC. The V gene is TRBV11-3, the J gene TRBJ2-7; D might be TRBD1 (5 bases). CDR1 is SGHNT and CDR2 is YENEEA in the germline V gene. Between the trimmed V and J ends, which lost 6 bases and 0 bases, there was a span of 12 bases. The CDR3 contains 14 residues.

This clone was picked up a small number of times. The V gene is TRBV28, the J gene TRBJ2-4; TRBD2 aligns across 8 bases. The CDR3 sequence is 14 residues long. The ends lost 2 bases at V and 6 bases at J; junction bases unmatched: 3. Per the germline V gene, CDR1 is MDHEN and CDR2 is SYDVKM. The DNA of the CDR3 is TGTGCCAGCAGTTTAGGGCTAGCGGGAAACATTCAGTACTTC. The encoded protein is CASSLGLAGNIQYF.

This clone was detected a few times. V gene TRBV2 combines with J gene TRBJ1-6, with TRBD1 identical over 7 bases. Germline CDR1 SNHLY, CDR2 FYNNEI. J gave up 10 bases and V 6 bases, and 12 bases lay outside the gene matches. The CDR3 totals 15 residues. The CDR3 DNA sequence: TGTGCCAGCAGCGCGACACAGGGGAATCAATCACCCCTCCACTTT. Translation: CASSATQGNQSPLHF. The full variable domain, in which reference TRBV2 and TRBJ1-6 provide the parts outside the CDR3, is EPEVTQTPSHQVTQMGQEVILRCVPISNHLYFYWYRQILGQKVEFLVSFYNNEISEKSEIFDDQFSVERPDGSNFTLKIRSTKLEDSAMYFCASSATQGNQSPLHFGNGTRLTVT.

The V gene is TRBV21-1, the J gene TRBJ2-5; the table gives TRBD1 as D, unverified against the DNA. TRBV21-1 counts as a pseudogene. There are 16 residues in the CDR3. The CDR3 loop reads CASSKILRGNQETQYF. DNA of the CDR3: TGTGCCAGCAGCAAAATTCTAAGGGGAAACCAAGAGACCCAGTACTTC.

The chain uses TRBV27 and TRBJ1-2; the match to TRBD1 covers 12 bases. V shed 0 bases and J 4 bases; nucleotides not matched to a gene: 3. Germline CDR1 reads MNHEY; CDR2 reads SMNVEV (reference sequence). This CDR3 is 16 amino acids long. CDR3 nucleotides: TGTGCCAGCAGTTTATCGGGGACAGGGGGCGTCTATGGCTACACCTTC. This translates into CASSLSGTGGVYGYTF.

The genes are TRBV5-1 and TRBJ1-4; 7 positions agree with TRBD1. This CDR3 comprises 16 residues. Looked up from germline, CDR1 is SGHRS and CDR2 is YFSETQ. With 4 bases clipped from V and 7 bases from J, the junction kept 13 bases outside the gene matches. The CDR3 sequence: CASSLTRGGVGEKLFF. CDR3 sequence (DNA): TGCGCCAGCAGCCTAACCAGGGGGGGCGTAGGTGAAAAACTGTTTTTT.

The chain couples TRBV2 to TRBJ1-2; TRBD1 matches 10 bases. The CDR3 spans 15 residues. Germline V gene sequence: CDR1 SNHLY, CDR2 FYNNEI. Germline trimming cut 6 bases from V and 8 bases from J; bases unmatched to any gene: 12. The CDR3 sequence is CASSRDRGSLGGYTF. The CDR3 region has the DNA TGTGCCAGCAGCCGGGACAGGGGAAGCCTCGGGGGCTACACCTTC.

This clone appeared a single time. The chain couples TRBV9 to TRBJ1-3, with TRBD1 matching 7 bases. Germline V gene data show CDR1 as SGDLS and CDR2 as YYNGEE. The CDR3 runs 15 residues. With 3 bases clipped from V and 4 bases from J, the junction kept 7 bases outside the gene matches. CDR3 DNA sequence: TGTGCCAGCAGCGGGTCGTGGGGACAGGGAAACACCATATATTTT. Its translation: CASSGSWGQGNTIYF.

The chain combines TRBV27 with TRBJ2-2, with D maybe TRBD1 (5 bases). Germline V gives CDR1 MNHEY, CDR2 SMNVEV (reference sequence). The CDR3 loop spans 16 amino acids. V was trimmed by 3 bases and J by 0 bases, leaving 11 bases between them. In DNA, the CDR3 is TGTGCCAGCAGTTTGCCAGGGTCTGCGAACACCGGGGAGCTGTTTTTT. Amino acid sequence: CASSLPGSANTGELFF.

The chain links TRBV10-1 to TRBJ1-2; D gene uncertain. The CDR3 covers 14 residues. Looked up from germline, CDR1 is WNHNN and CDR2 is SYGVQD (reference sequence). Trimming removed 2 bases from V and 2 bases from J, with 9 bases in between. The CDR3 nucleotides read TGCGCCAGCAGTGAGGATAGCTCCAACTATGGCTACACCTTC. Its protein is CASSEDSSNYGYTF.

This sequence joins TRBV7-7 and TRBJ2-7; TRBD2 is a possible D gene (6 bases). The CDR3 totals 12 residues. Germline V gives CDR1 SSHAT, CDR2 FNYEAQ (reference sequence). Here the CDR3 reads CASGNSTYEQYF. In DNA form, the CDR3 reads TGTGCTAGCGGCAACAGTACCTACGAGCAGTACTTC.

The chain joins TRBV28 to TRBJ2-7; no firm D call. V was clipped by 4 bases and J by 3 bases, with 10 bases between them. The CDR3 extends over 13 amino acids. Germline-derived CDR1 and CDR2 are MDHEN and SYDVKM. The CDR3 coding sequence is TGTGCCAGCAGTTCCCAACTAAGCTACGAGCAGTACTTC. Its translation: CASSSQLSYEQYF.

The J gene is TRBJ2-5, the V gene TRBV5-6; D may correspond to TRBD1 or TRBD2 (5 bases each). The end of the DNA is better explained by TRBJ2-7, so the J call may be wrong. The CDR3 covers 14 residues. Per germline, CDR1 SGHDT and CDR2 YYEEEE. The CDR3 is CATQKRGVNYEQYF. CDR3 coding DNA: TGTGCCACCCAAAAGAGGGGTGTAAACTACGAGCAGTACTTC.

The rearrangement uses TRBV6-5 and TRBJ2-7, with 8 bases identical to TRBD1. Germline trimming cut 7 bases from V and 5 bases from J; bases unmatched to any gene: 10. Germline V gene sequence: CDR1 MNHEY, CDR2 SVGAGI. CDR3 length equals 14 residues. The CDR3 DNA is TGTGCCAGCACCGGACAGGGTGGGCAAAACGAGCAGTACTTC. Translating it yields CASTGQGGQNEQYF.

This sequence joins TRBV5-4 and TRBJ2-5; D ambiguous. The CDR3 totals 15 residues. V was cut by 4 bases and J by 1 base, with 14 bases left in between. Germline V gene sequence: CDR1 SGHNT, CDR2 YYREEE (reference sequence). CDR3 sequence reads: CASSPSWVSQETQYF. In nucleotides, the CDR3 is TGTGCCAGCAGCCCGTCATGGGTGTCCCAAGAGACCCAGTACTTC.